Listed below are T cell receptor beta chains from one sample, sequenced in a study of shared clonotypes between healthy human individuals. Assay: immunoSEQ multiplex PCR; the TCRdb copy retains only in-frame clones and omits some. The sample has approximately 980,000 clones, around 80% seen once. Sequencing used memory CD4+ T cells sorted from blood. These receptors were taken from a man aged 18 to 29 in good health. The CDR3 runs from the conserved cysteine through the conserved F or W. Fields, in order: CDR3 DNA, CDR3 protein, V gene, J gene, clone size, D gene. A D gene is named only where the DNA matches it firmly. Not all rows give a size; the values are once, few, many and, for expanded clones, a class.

CDR3nt: TGTGCCAGCACCGGGACTAGCGAAAAAGAGACCCAGTACTTC; CDR3aa: CASTGTSEKETQYF; v_gene: TRBV2; j_gene: TRBJ2-5; abundance: NA; d_gene: TRBD2
CDR3nt: TGTGCCAGCAGCTTAGGATCAGTCATAACCAGCTCTGGAAACACCATATATTTT; CDR3aa: CASSLGSVITSSGNTIYF; v_gene: TRBV7-6; j_gene: TRBJ1-3; abundance: NA; d_gene: NA
CDR3nt: TGTGCCAGCAGCTCCGATGTGGGGGTTCGGGAAGCTTTCTTT; CDR3aa: CASSSDVGVREAFF; v_gene: TRBV5-4; j_gene: TRBJ1-1; abundance: NA; d_gene: NA
CDR3nt: TGTGCCTGGAGTTCCCCTGGACAGGCCGTCGAAGCTTTCTTT; CDR3aa: CAWSSPGQAVEAFF; v_gene: TRBV30; j_gene: TRBJ1-1; abundance: NA; d_gene: TRBD1
CDR3nt: TGTGCCAGCAGGGACCCATCGGGCAGGGAGCAGCCCCAGCATTTT; CDR3aa: CASRDPSGREQPQHF; v_gene: TRBV28; j_gene: TRBJ1-5; abundance: few; d_gene: NA
CDR3nt: TGTGCCAGCAGTTACGCGACGGGACAGCAAGAGACCCAGTACTTC; CDR3aa: CASSYATGQQETQYF; v_gene: TRBV6-6; j_gene: TRBJ2-5; abundance: NA; d_gene: TRBD1
CDR3nt: TGCAGCGTTGGTCTCACCGATATGAACACTGAAGCTTTCTTT; CDR3aa: CSVGLTDMNTEAFF; v_gene: TRBV29-1; j_gene: TRBJ1-1; abundance: NA; d_gene: NA
CDR3nt: TGTGCCAGCAGATCAGGTGATAGGAGCTCCTATAATTCACCCCTCCACTTT; CDR3aa: CASRSGDRSSYNSPLHF; v_gene: TRBV2; j_gene: TRBJ1-6; abundance: NA; d_gene: NA
CDR3nt: TGTGCCGCGGGGAGGGCCGAGACCCAGTACTTC; CDR3aa: CAAGRAETQYF; v_gene: TRBV6-5; j_gene: TRBJ2-5; abundance: NA; d_gene: TRBD2
CDR3nt: TGTGCCAGCAGCTCACAGGGGGCTGGGGGCAATCAGCCCCAGCATTTT; CDR3aa: CASSSQGAGGNQPQHF; v_gene: TRBV11-2; j_gene: TRBJ1-5; abundance: NA; d_gene: TRBD1
CDR3nt: TGTGCCAGCAGTGATAGAGAGACCCAGTACTTC; CDR3aa: CASSDRETQYF; v_gene: TRBV6-1; j_gene: TRBJ2-5; abundance: NA; d_gene: NA
CDR3nt: TGTGCCAGTAGTATAGATAGTGGGGTGGCAGGGAAGAACATTCAGTACTTC; CDR3aa: CASSIDSGVAGKNIQYF; v_gene: TRBV19; j_gene: TRBJ2-4; abundance: NA; d_gene: NA
CDR3nt: TGCAGTGCTCCGAAAACAGATACGCAGTATTTT; CDR3aa: CSAPKTDTQYF; v_gene: TRBV20-1; j_gene: TRBJ2-3; abundance: NA; d_gene: NA
CDR3nt: TGTGCCAGCAGCCCAGGGACTAGCGGGGGGATTTGGCAGTACTTC; CDR3aa: CASSPGTSGGIWQYF; v_gene: TRBV7-2; j_gene: TRBJ2-7; abundance: NA; d_gene: TRBD2